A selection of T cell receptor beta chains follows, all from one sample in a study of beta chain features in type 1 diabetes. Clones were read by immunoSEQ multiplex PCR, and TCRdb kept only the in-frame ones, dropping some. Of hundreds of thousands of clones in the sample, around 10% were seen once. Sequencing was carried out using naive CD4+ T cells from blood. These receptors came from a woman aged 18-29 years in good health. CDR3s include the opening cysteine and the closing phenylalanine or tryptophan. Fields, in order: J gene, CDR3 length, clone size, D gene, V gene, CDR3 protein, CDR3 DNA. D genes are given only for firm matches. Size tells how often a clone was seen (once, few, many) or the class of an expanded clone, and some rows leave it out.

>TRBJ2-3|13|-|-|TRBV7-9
CASSNRNRDTQYF
TGTGCCAGCAGTAATCGAAACAGGGATACGCAGTATTTT
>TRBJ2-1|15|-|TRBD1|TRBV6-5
CASSPRDRGYNEQFF
TGTGCCAGCAGTCCCCGGGACAGGGGATACAATGAGCAGTTCTTC
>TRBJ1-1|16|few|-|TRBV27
CASSGAPGLGNTEAFF
TGTGCCAGCAGCGGTGCGCCTGGATTAGGGAACACTGAAGCTTTCTTT
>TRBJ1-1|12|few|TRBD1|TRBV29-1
CSVYRGHTEAFF
TGCAGCGTGTACAGGGGGCACACTGAAGCTTTCTTT
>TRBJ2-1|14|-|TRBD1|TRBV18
CASSPDRAANEQFF
TGTGCCAGCTCGCCGGACAGGGCGGCAAATGAGCAGTTCTTC
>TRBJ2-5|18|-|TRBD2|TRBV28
CASSPGERLAGAQETQYF
TGTGCCAGCAGCCCCGGCGAGCGACTAGCGGGGGCCCAAGAGACCCAGTACTTC
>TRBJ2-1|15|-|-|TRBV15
CATSEATPLYNEQFF
TGTGCCACCAGCGAGGCTACCCCACTGTACAATGAGCAGTTCTTC
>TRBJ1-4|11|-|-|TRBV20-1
CSAPSNEKLFF
TGCAGTGCACCTAGTAATGAAAAACTGTTTTTT
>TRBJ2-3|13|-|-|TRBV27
CASSLSNPDTQYF
TGTGCCAGCAGTTTATCGAACCCAGATACGCAGTATTTT
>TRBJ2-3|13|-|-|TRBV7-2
CASSLIETDTQYF
TGTGCCAGCAGCTTAATAGAGACAGATACGCAGTATTTT
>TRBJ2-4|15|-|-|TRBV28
CASSLKGPSGNIQYF
TGTGCCAGCAGTTTAAAGGGTCCAAGCGGAAACATTCAGTACTTC
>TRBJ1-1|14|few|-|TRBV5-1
CASSSLGMNTEAFF
TGCGCCAGCAGCTCCTTAGGGATGAACACTGAAGCTTTCTTT
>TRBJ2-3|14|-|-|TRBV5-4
CASSLSASGSTQYF
TGTGCCAGCAGCTTATCTGCGTCCGGGTCCACGCAGTATTTT
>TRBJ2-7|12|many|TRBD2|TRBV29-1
CSVLAGAYEQYF
TGCAGCGTTCTAGCGGGAGCTTACGAGCAGTACTTC
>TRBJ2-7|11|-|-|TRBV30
CAWSATWEQYF
TGTGCCTGGAGCGCGACTTGGGAGCAGTACTTC
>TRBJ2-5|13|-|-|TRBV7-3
CASSWGQGETQYF
TGTGCCAGCAGCTGGGGTCAGGGAGAGACCCAGTACTTC
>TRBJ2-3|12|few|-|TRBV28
CASSLDMNTQYF
TGTGCCAGCAGTTTAGATATGAATACGCAGTATTTT
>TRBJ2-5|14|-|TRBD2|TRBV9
CASSVASGQETQYF
TGTGCCAGCAGCGTAGCTAGCGGGCAAGAGACCCAGTACTTC
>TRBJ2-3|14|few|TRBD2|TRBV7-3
CASSLGTNTDTQYF
TGTGCCAGCAGCTTGGGGACTAACACAGATACGCAGTATTTT
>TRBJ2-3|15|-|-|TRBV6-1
CASRRRPSSTDTQYF
TGTGCCAGCAGGCGGCGGCCCTCAAGCACAGATACGCAGTATTTT
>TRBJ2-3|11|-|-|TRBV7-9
CASSSARTQYF
TGTGCCAGCAGTTCCGCTCGGACGCAGTATTTT
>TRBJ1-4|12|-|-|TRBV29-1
CSVGGGDEKLFF
TGCAGCGTTGGAGGAGGAGATGAAAAACTGTTTTTT
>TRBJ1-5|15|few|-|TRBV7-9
CASSSRDWGNQPQHF
TGTGCCAGCAGCTCCAGGGATTGGGGCAATCAGCCCCAGCATTTT
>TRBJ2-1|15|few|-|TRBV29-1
CSVALAPGSYNEQFF
TGCAGCGTTGCTTTGGCCCCGGGGTCCTACAATGAGCAGTTCTTC
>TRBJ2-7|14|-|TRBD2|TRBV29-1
CSVEKAGGIYEQYF
TGCAGCGTTGAAAAAGCGGGAGGAATCTACGAGCAGTACTTC
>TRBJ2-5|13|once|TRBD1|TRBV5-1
CASRPGQAETQYF
TGCGCCAGCAGACCTGGACAGGCAGAGACCCAGTACTTC
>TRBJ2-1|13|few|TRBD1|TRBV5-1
CASSRGQLNEQFF
TGCGCCAGCAGCCGGGGACAGCTCAATGAGCAGTTCTTC
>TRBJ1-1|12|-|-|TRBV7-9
CASSLVQGPAFF
TGTGCCAGCAGCTTGGTACAGGGCCCTGCTTTCTTT
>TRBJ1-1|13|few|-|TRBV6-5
CASSDLGVTEAFF
TGTGCCAGCAGTGACCTCGGGGTCACTGAAGCTTTCTTT
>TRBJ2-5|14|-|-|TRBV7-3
CASSLGSRQETQYF
TGTGCCAGCAGCTTAGGGTCCAGGCAAGAGACCCAGTACTTC
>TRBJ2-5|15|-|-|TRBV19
CASIKPTQRRETQYF
TGTGCCAGTATCAAACCGACACAGCGAAGGGAGACCCAGTACTTC
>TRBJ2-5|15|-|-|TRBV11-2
CASSFSGGGQETQYF
TGTGCCAGCAGCTTTTCCGGAGGAGGCCAAGAGACCCAGTACTTC
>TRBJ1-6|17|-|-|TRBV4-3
CASSQESSSSYNSPLHF
TGCGCCAGCAGCCAAGAATCTTCCAGCTCCTATAATTCACCCCTCCACTTT
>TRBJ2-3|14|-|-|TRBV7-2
CASSQGTTTDTQYF
TGTGCCAGCAGCCAAGGAACTACCACAGATACGCAGTATTTT
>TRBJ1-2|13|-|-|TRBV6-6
CASSQQANYGYTF
TGTGCCAGCAGCCAACAGGCTAACTATGGCTACACCTTC
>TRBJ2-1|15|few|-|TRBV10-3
CAISESTEVYNEQFF
TGTGCCATCAGTGAGTCGACAGAGGTGTACAATGAGCAGTTCTTC
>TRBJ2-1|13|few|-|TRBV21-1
CASSKGELNEQFF
TGTGCCAGCAGCAAAGGGGAGCTAAATGAGCAGTTCTTC
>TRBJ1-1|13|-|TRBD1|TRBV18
CASSPDRVTEAFF
TGTGCCAGCTCACCAGACAGGGTAACTGAAGCTTTCTTT
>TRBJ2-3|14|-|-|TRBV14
CASSQGRYTDTQYF
TGTGCCAGCAGCCAAGGGAGGTACACAGATACGCAGTATTTT
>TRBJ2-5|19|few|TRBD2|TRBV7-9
CASSLAFVQARTSGETQYF
TGTGCCAGCAGCTTAGCCTTTGTACAGGCGAGGACTAGCGGCGAGACCCAGTACTTC
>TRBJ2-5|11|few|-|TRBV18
CASSPSGDQYF
TGTGCCAGCTCACCATCGGGGGACCAGTACTTC
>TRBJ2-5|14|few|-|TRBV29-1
CSVEDRSSRETQYF
TGCAGCGTTGAAGATCGGTCTAGCCGAGAGACCCAGTACTTC
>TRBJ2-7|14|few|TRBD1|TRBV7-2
CASSHDRGAHEQYF
TGTGCCAGCAGCCATGACAGGGGCGCCCACGAGCAGTACTTC
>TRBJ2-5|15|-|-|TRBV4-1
CASSQVGRTEETQYF
TGCGCCAGCAGCCAGGTGGGGCGGACGGAGGAGACCCAGTACTTC
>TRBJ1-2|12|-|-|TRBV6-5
CASSYSNRGYTF
TGTGCCAGCAGTTACTCGAACCGGGGCTACACCTTC